This entry lists 26 T cell receptor beta chains sequenced from one sample in a study of cytomegalovirus exposure and HLA in healthy donors. This PCR relied on a set of 60 Vbeta primers and 13 Jbeta primers. TCRdb's copy holds only in-frame clones and misses some; the assay was immunoSEQ multiplex PCR. This sample has under 200,000 clones, with around 73% found just once. The sample taken for sequencing was PBMCs. Receptors originate from a woman younger than 35 in good health and CMV-seropositive.

V and J are TRBV12-5 and TRBJ2-7, with a tentative D call TRBD1 (6 bases). From germline, CDR1 is LGHNT and CDR2 FRNRAP. This CDR3 comprises 15 residues. V lost 0 bases and J lost 2, with 11 bases in between. The CDR3 DNA reads as TGTGCTAGTGGTTTGGTAGAATGGGGGCCCTACGAGCAGTACTTC. Translated: CASGLVEWGPYEQYF.

The table lists this clone with a few counts. The chain combines TRBV7-9 with TRBJ1-1; D is undetermined. V was trimmed by 5 bases and J by 6 bases, leaving 16 bases between them. The germline V gene encodes CDR1 SEHNR and CDR2 FQNEAQ (reference sequence). This CDR3 has 14 residues. The CDR3 loop reads CASSDIPNEAEAFF. The CDR3 bases are TGTGCCAGCAGCGATATACCCAATGAGGCTGAAGCTTTCTTT.

This clone has a handful of counts. J is TRBJ2-4 and V is TRBV4-1, with 7 nucleotides matching TRBD2. Trimming at V came to 4 bases and at J to 8 bases, leaving 5 bases not matched to a gene. CDR3 length: 13 amino acids. Germline V gene sequence: CDR1 MGHRA, CDR2 YSYEKL. The CDR3 nucleotides read TGCGCCAGCAGCCTTCAGGCGGGAGACATTCAGTACTTC. Its translation is CASSLQAGDIQYF.

V gene TRBV14 combines with J gene TRBJ1-2; no clear D gene. The CDR3 totals 17 residues. CDR1 is SGHDN, CDR2 FVKESK, per germline. V was shortened by 0 bases and J by 5 bases, with 19 bases between the two germline ends. The CDR3 DNA sequence: TGTGCCAGCAGCCAAGAGAGTTGGGCGACGCGAGGGTATGGCTACACCTTC. Translated, it gives CASSQESWATRGYGYTF.

The chain uses TRBV13 and TRBJ2-7; 8 bases fit TRBD1. Germline CDR1 PRHDT, CDR2 FYEKMQ (reference sequence). This CDR3 comprises 14 residues. Losses at the gene ends were 5 bases for V and 5 bases for J; bases not matched to a gene: 8. The CDR3 sequence is CASSPRTGIHEQYF. The DNA for the CDR3 is TGTGCCAGCAGCCCGAGGACAGGGATTCACGAGCAGTACTTC.

The J gene is TRBJ1-1, the V gene TRBV18; D remains ambiguous. Germline lookup yields CDR1 KGHSH and CDR2 LQKENI. The CDR3 length is 15 residues. V gave up 2 bases and J gave up 1 base, with 11 bases separating them. The CDR3 protein is CASSPMIGENTEAFF. CDR3 bases: TGTGCCAGCTCACCAATGATCGGGGAGAACACTGAAGCTTTCTTT.

This clone was seen a single time. The V call is TRBV28, the J call TRBJ1-5; D is uncertain. V was trimmed by 1 base and J by 9 bases, leaving 10 bases between them. CDR1 MDHEN and CDR2 SYDVKM come from the germline V gene. The CDR3 totals 13 residues. The CDR3 nucleotides read TGTGCCAGCAGTTTATCGCGGTCGGGGCCCCAGCATTTT. Amino acids: CASSLSRSGPQHF.

This chain uses TRBV9 with TRBJ2-1, with 8 bases that match TRBD2. The V and J ends lost 0 bases and 3 bases, in that order; junction bases with no gene match: 2. Germline V gene lookup returns CDR1 SGDLS and CDR2 YYNGEE. The CDR3 has 15 residues. The CDR3: CASSVVAGSYNEQFF. The CDR3 region has the DNA TGTGCCAGCAGCGTAGTAGCGGGGAGCTACAATGAGCAGTTCTTC.

V and J are TRBV18 and TRBJ1-2, with a possible D match to TRBD1 (6 bases). The germline gives CDR1 KGHSH, CDR2 LQKENI. The CDR3 is made up of 14 amino acids. V lost 5 bases and J 4 bases, leaving 14 bases between the germline ends. CDR3 protein: CASSSSTGPYGYTF. The CDR3 bases are TGTGCCAGCTCAAGTTCAACAGGGCCCTATGGCTACACCTTC.

Notes on this clone: At one end, the junction sequence differs from germline, possibly due to a read error. This chain uses TRBV7-9 with TRBJ1-2; perhaps TRBD1 as D (6 bases). The germline CDR1 and CDR2 sequences are SEHNR and FQNEAQ (reference sequence). CDR3 length equals 12 residues. CDR3 nucleotides: TGTTCCAGCAGCTTGGGGACATATGGCTACACCTTC. Amino acids: CSSSLGTYGYTF.

This rearrangement joins TRBV4-3 to TRBJ2-1; 7 bases map to TRBD2. The germline V gene encodes CDR1 LGHNA and CDR2 YSLEER. This CDR3 spans 18 amino acids. The junction had 18 bases not matched to a gene; V was cut back by 0 bases and J by 10 bases. CDR3 amino acids: CASSQDKNGVGAGEEQFF. The CDR3 DNA is TGCGCCAGCAGCCAAGATAAGAATGGAGTCGGGGCGGGGGAAGAGCAGTTCTTC.

The sample holds a few counts of this clone. This chain connects TRBV28 to TRBJ1-1, with D maybe TRBD1 (5 bases). The length of the CDR3 is 14 residues. Trimming stripped 8 bases from V and 4 bases from J, with 17 bases between. Germline CDR1 and CDR2: MDHEN and SYDVKM. The CDR3 DNA follows: TGTGCCAGCGGAGCCGGGGGGTCGGGCACTGAAGCTTTCTTT. Translated, it gives CASGAGGSGTEAFF. Filled out from reference TRBV28 and TRBJ1-1, the complete variable domain reads DVKVTQSSRYLVKRTGEKVFLECVQDMDHENMFWYRQDPGLGLRLIYFSYDVKMKEKGDIPEGYSVSREKKERFSLILESASTNQTSMYLCASGAGGSGTEAFFGQGTRLTVV.

V and J are TRBV7-2 and TRBJ2-7, with D hard to call. Trimming took 1 base from V and 2 from J, leaving 9 bases between them. CDR3 length equals 14 residues. Germline values: CDR1 SGHTA, CDR2 FQGNSA. DNA for the CDR3: TGTGCCAGCAGCTTAGGACATACAACCTACGAGCAGTACTTC. Amino acids: CASSLGHTTYEQYF.

The chain joins TRBV28 to TRBJ2-2; a weak D match, TRBD1 (6 bases). V lost 5 bases and J lost 6, with 10 bases in between. Germline V CDR1 and CDR2: MDHEN, SYDVKM. The length of the CDR3 is 13 residues. The CDR3 spells CASSGQGPGELFF. In DNA, the CDR3 is TGTGCCAGCAGTGGGCAGGGGCCCGGGGAGCTGTTTTTT. The full variable domain, rest sourced from reference TRBV28 and TRBJ2-2, is DVKVTQSSRYLVKRTGEKVFLECVQDMDHENMFWYRQDPGLGLRLIYFSYDVKMKEKGDIPEGYSVSREKKERFSLILESASTNQTSMYLCASSGQGPGELFFGEGSRLTVL.

The chain combines TRBV6-6 with TRBJ1-1; 8 bases map to TRBD1. V lost 5 bases to trimming and J lost 7 bases; unmatched junction nucleotides: 6. Germline V gives CDR1 MNHNY, CDR2 SVGAGI (reference sequence). The CDR3 runs to 13 residues. The CDR3 coding sequence is TGTGCCAGCAGTAAGACAGGGGTCAGTGAAGCTTTCTTT. Translated, it gives CASSKTGVSEAFF.

The chain employs TRBV7-2 and TRBJ2-1, with 8 bases matching TRBD2. Germline values: CDR1 SGHTA, CDR2 FQGNSA. V lost 4 bases to trimming and J lost 6 bases; unmatched junction nucleotides: 8. The CDR3 is 15 residues long. The DNA for the CDR3 is TGTGCCAGCAGCTCACAAGGGCGGGGGGTCAATGAGCAGTTCTTC. It is translated as CASSSQGRGVNEQFF.

The chain employs TRBV6-5 and TRBJ2-7; 12 bases are shared with TRBD1. CDR1 is MNHEY and CDR2 is SVGAGI in the germline V gene. This CDR3 has 13 residues. V was pared by 5 bases and J by 5 bases, with 1 base of the junction left unmatched. The CDR3 spells CASSRDRGHEQYF. The CDR3 coding sequence is TGTGCCAGCAGTCGGGACAGGGGGCACGAGCAGTACTTC.

This clone has just one count. The V gene is TRBV6-6, the J gene TRBJ2-3, with 8 nucleotides matching TRBD1. J gave up 7 bases and V 8 bases, and 8 bases lay outside the gene matches. CDR3 size: 13 residues. CDR1 and CDR2 (germline): MNHNY, SVGAGI (reference sequence). The CDR3 nucleotides are TGTGCCAGCCGCGGACAGGGTGGATATACGCAGTATTTT. It encodes CASRGQGGYTQYF.

The chain uses TRBV9 and TRBJ1-1, with 7 positions matching TRBD1. From germline, CDR1 is SGDLS and CDR2 YYNGEE. The CDR3 consists of 15 residues. V was clipped by 0 bases and J by 3 bases; unmatched bases: 5. CDR3 in amino acids: CASSVDEGAYTEAFF. The CDR3 coding sequence is TGTGCCAGCAGCGTAGATGAGGGGGCGTACACTGAAGCTTTCTTT.

CDR3: CASSQDRGETPYEQYF. The CDR3 DNA is TGTGCCAGCAGCCAAGATCGTGGGGAGACCCCCTACGAGCAGTACTTC. V is TRBV14 and J is TRBJ2-7; tentative D call: TRBD2 (5 bases). Germline CDR1 and CDR2: SGHDN and FVKESK. The CDR3 has 16 residues. V was pared by 0 bases and J by 2 bases, with 14 bases between.

Turning to this clone: One junction end does not reproduce the germline sequence, and a read error may be involved. The CDR3 is CSSSYLGGEQETQYF. CDR3 DNA sequence: TGTTCCAGCAGCTACCTAGGGGGGGAGCAAGAGACCCAGTACTTC. This chain links TRBV7-9 with TRBJ2-5, with D maybe TRBD2 (7 bases). This CDR3 comprises 15 residues. Germline CDR1 and CDR2: SEHNR and FQNEAQ (reference sequence).

The J gene is TRBJ1-1, the V gene TRBV19, with 7 bases matching TRBD1. From germline, CDR1 is LNHDA and CDR2 SQIVND (reference sequence). The CDR3 is made up of 13 amino acids. The trim removed 6 bases at V and 5 bases at J, leaving 6 bases unmatched. The CDR3 DNA reads as TGTGCCAGTAGCGGGACAGTGTGGACTGAAGCTTTCTTT. Translated, it gives CASSGTVWTEAFF.

The rearrangement uses TRBV7-9 and TRBJ2-1; a weak D match, TRBD2 (6 bases). Trimming cost V 5 bases and J 6 bases, with 14 bases left between them. The CDR3 sequence is 14 residues long. CDR1 and CDR2 from the germline V gene are SEHNR and FQNEAQ (reference sequence). This CDR3 is CASSDSGHINEQFF. CDR3 sequence (DNA): TGTGCCAGCAGCGATAGCGGACACATCAATGAGCAGTTCTTC.

The chain is built from TRBV19 and TRBJ2-1; TRBD2 matches 7 bases. CDR3 length equals 15 residues. V shed 3 bases and J 4 bases; nucleotides not matched to a gene: 6. Germline V gene sequence: CDR1 LNHDA, CDR2 SQIVND (reference sequence). CDR3 in amino acids: CASSMTTGGYNEQFF. Written as DNA, the CDR3 is TGTGCCAGTAGTATGACTACGGGGGGATACAATGAGCAGTTCTTC.

The chain employs TRBV4-3 and TRBJ1-4; 8 nucleotides align to TRBD1. Germline V gene data show CDR1 as LGHNA and CDR2 as YSLEER. V lost 1 base, J lost 1 base, and 11 bases stayed unmatched. This CDR3 is 19 amino acids long. The CDR3 sequence: CASSQAGGPSSRTNEKLFF. The CDR3 DNA follows: TGCGCCAGCAGCCAAGCAGGGGGCCCCTCTTCGAGAACTAATGAAAAACTGTTTTTT.

The chain recombines TRBV30 with TRBJ1-2, with D unclear. Germline V gives CDR1 GTSNPN, CDR2 SVGIG (reference sequence). Trimming removed 3 bases at V and 7 bases at J, with 12 bases between. This CDR3 contains 12 residues. The CDR3 region is CAWSLNGFGYTF. In DNA, the CDR3 is TGTGCCTGGAGCTTGAACGGTTTTGGCTACACCTTC.